The clone carrying this T cell receptor (beta chain) was seen only once. This entry is derived from a study of cytomegalovirus exposure and HLA in healthy donors. V lost 2 bases to trimming and J lost 2 bases, with 10 bases between them. Looked up from germline, CDR1 is SGHRS and CDR2 is YFSETQ. This CDR3 is built from 14 residues. Profiling relied on immunoSEQ multiplex PCR, and the TCRdb table lists in-frame clones only, not all of them. The sample consists of 250,000 to 350,000 clones, about 85% of them appearing once. The rearrangement uses TRBV5-1 and TRBJ1-1; the D is unclear. Sequencing was carried out using PBMCs. This receptor was identified in a woman aged 30 to 39 in good health and CMV-seropositive. The CDR3 here is CASSFAQSNTEAFF. Written as DNA, the CDR3 is TGCGCCAGCAGCTTCGCACAGTCTAACACTGAAGCTTTCTTT.